This is a list of T cell receptor beta chains from one sample in a study of blood T cell repertoires in COVID-19. Here immunoSEQ multiplex PCR was the method, and the copy in TCRdb shows in-frame clones only, minus some. Here the sample spans 150,000 to 200,000 clones, approximately 85% being singletons. The sample was peripheral blood. Every receptor here comes from a man between 60 and 75 years old with acute or convalescent COVID-19. Both conserved end residues are part of each CDR3. D genes are given only for firm matches. Clone size is not always given. Where it is, it says once, few, many or a class for expanded clones.

len	v_gene	j_gene	d_gene	abundance	CDR3nt	CDR3aa
15	TRBV11-2	TRBJ2-1	TRBD2	NA	TGTGCCAGCAGCTCCGGGACTAGCGCCGACAATGAGCAGTTCTTC	CASSSGTSADNEQFF
13	TRBV5-1	TRBJ2-5	NA	NA	TGCGCCAGCAGCTACCGGGGTCGGGAGACCCAGTACTTC	CASSYRGRETQYF
14	TRBV5-4	TRBJ2-4	NA	NA	TGTGCCAGCAGCTCAGGGGGGAAAACATTCGGAGAGTACTTC	CASSSGGKTFGEYF
13	TRBV24-1	TRBJ2-5	NA	once	TGTGCCACCAGTGATGGCGGGCACCGGACCCAGTACTTC	CATSDGGHRTQYF
16	TRBV6-1	TRBJ2-7	TRBD1	NA	TGTGCCAGCAGTGAAAGTTTAGGACAGGGCTCCTACGAGCAGTACTTC	CASSESLGQGSYEQYF
14	TRBV7-2	TRBJ1-4	TRBD1	NA	TGTGCCAGCAGGTGGGACAGGGCGGGAGAAAAACTGTTTTTT	CASRWDRAGEKLFF
12	TRBV6-5	TRBJ1-2	TRBD1	once	TGTGCCAGCAGGGGGGACAGGGATGGCTACACCTTC	CASRGDRDGYTF
14	TRBV27	TRBJ2-7	NA	NA	TGTGCCAGCAGTCCTCTAGCTGGCTCGGGCGAGCAGTACTTC	CASSPLAGSGEQYF
15	TRBV28	TRBJ2-3	TRBD2	NA	TGTGCCAGCAGTTTGGCTAGCGGGGGGGTGGATACGCAGTATTTT	CASSLASGGVDTQYF
17	TRBV11-2	TRBJ1-6	TRBD1	NA	TGTGCCAGCAGCTTAGCACCCGACAGGGGGCGAAATTCACCCCTCCACTTT	CASSLAPDRGRNSPLHF
14	TRBV29-1	TRBJ2-5	NA	few	TGCAGCGTTGAAGATTGGGGCCCAGAAGAGACCCAGTACTTC	CSVEDWGPEETQYF
15	TRBV18	TRBJ2-5	NA	NA	TGTGCCAGCTCACCACGACAGGCGAACCAAGAGACCCAGTACTTC	CASSPRQANQETQYF
15	TRBV5-4	TRBJ2-5	TRBD1	NA	TGTGCCAGCAGCTTGCGCGACAGGGTTCGAGAGACCCAGTACTTC	CASSLRDRVRETQYF
19	TRBV11-3	TRBJ2-2	TRBD2	NA	TGTGCCAGCAGTGAAGGGACTAGCGGGAGTTCTTGGCCCACCGGGGAGCTGTTTTTT	CASSEGTSGSSWPTGELFF
15	TRBV27	TRBJ1-3	NA	NA	TGTGCCAGCAGTTTCTCGGGGAGCTCTGGAAACACCATATATTTT	CASSFSGSSGNTIYF
13	TRBV7-3	TRBJ1-5	NA	NA	TGTGCCAGCAGCTTCGGGTTGGATCAGCCCCAGCATTTT	CASSFGLDQPQHF
13	TRBV13	TRBJ2-7	NA	NA	TGTGCCAGCAGCCCCCAGTCGTCCTACGAGCAGTACTTC	CASSPQSSYEQYF
18	TRBV6-2/TRBV6-3	TRBJ2-1	TRBD2	NA	TGTGCCAGCAGTTACTCCTTGGGGGCTAGCGGGAGGTACAATGAGCAGTTCTTC	CASSYSLGASGRYNEQFF
15	TRBV7-3	TRBJ2-1	TRBD2	NA	TGTGCCAGCAGCTTAAGACTAGCGGGATCCAATGAGCAGTTCTTC	CASSLRLAGSNEQFF
15	TRBV19	TRBJ1-1	TRBD1	NA	TGTGCCAGTAGCGAGGACTCAAGGGGGCGTGTTGAAGCTTTCTTT	CASSEDSRGRVEAFF
13	TRBV27	TRBJ2-4	NA	NA	TGTGCCAGCAGTTGGGACTGGAAGAACATTCAGTACTTC	CASSWDWKNIQYF
15	TRBV6-5	TRBJ2-5	TRBD2	NA	TGTGCCAGCATCCATGGGGCTAGCGGTCAAGAGACCCAGTACTTC	CASIHGASGQETQYF
17	TRBV5-6	TRBJ2-5	TRBD2	NA	TGTGCCAGCAGCTTGGCCCTAGGGACTAGCGGAGGGGAGACCCAGTACTTC	CASSLALGTSGGETQYF
13	TRBV27	TRBJ1-2	TRBD1	NA	TGTGCCAGCAGTTCGACAGGGGGCTATGGCTACACCTTC	CASSSTGGYGYTF
16	TRBV7-9	TRBJ2-1	TRBD1	NA	TGTGCCAGCAGCGCCAGACAGGGGGGTTCCTACAATGAGCAGTTCTTC	CASSARQGGSYNEQFF
15	TRBV19	TRBJ2-3	NA	NA	TGTGCCAGTAGTACTTCCATGAGAACCACAGATACGCAGTATTTT	CASSTSMRTTDTQYF
16	TRBV18	TRBJ2-2	TRBD1	NA	TGTGCCAGCTCACCAGGGACAGGGGAATGGACCGGGGAGCTGTTTTTT	CASSPGTGEWTGELFF
15	TRBV7-8	TRBJ2-1	TRBD1	NA	TGTGCCAGCAGCTTTGGGCAGGGGGCGTACAATGAGCAGTTCTTC	CASSFGQGAYNEQFF
15	TRBV28	TRBJ1-2	NA	NA	TGTGCCAGCAGCCCCGGTGGCCGGGAAATCTATGGCTACACCTTC	CASSPGGREIYGYTF
16	TRBV3-1/TRBV3-2	TRBJ2-2	TRBD2	NA	TGTGCCAGCAGCCGAGGACTAGGGGCGAACACCGGGGAGCTGTTTTTT	CASSRGLGANTGELFF
13	TRBV7-9	TRBJ2-7	NA	few	TGTGCCAGCAGCTTAGACGGGACCTACGAGCAGTACTTC	CASSLDGTYEQYF
15	TRBV5-6	TRBJ1-5	NA	NA	TGTGCCAGCAGCTGGGGGGGCGCGGGCAATCAGCCCCAGCATTTT	CASSWGGAGNQPQHF
15	TRBV7-9	TRBJ2-3	TRBD2	few	TGTGCCAGCAGCTTACTAGCGGGAGTGGCAGATACGCAGTATTTT	CASSLLAGVADTQYF
13	TRBV5-1	TRBJ2-3	NA	NA	TGCGCCACCACGGGTCTTCACACAGATACGCAGTATTTT	CATTGLHTDTQYF
16	TRBV4-3	TRBJ2-6	NA	NA	TGCGCCAGCAGCCAAGAGGAGGGCTCTGGGGCCAACGTCCTGACTTTC	CASSQEEGSGANVLTF
14	TRBV30	TRBJ2-1	TRBD1	NA	TGTGCCTGGCTACAGGGACAGATCTACAATGAGCAGTTCTTC	CAWLQGQIYNEQFF
16	TRBV4-2	TRBJ1-2	TRBD1	once	TGTGCCAGCAGCCCTTCGGACAGGGGGTCTAGGTATGGCTACACCTTC	CASSPSDRGSRYGYTF
16	TRBV28	TRBJ2-7	TRBD2	NA	TGTGCCAGCAGTTTATCTACTAGCGGGATCGGCTACGAGCAGTACTTC	CASSLSTSGIGYEQYF
11	TRBV5-6	TRBJ2-7	NA	NA	TGTGCCAGCAGCTTGTGGAGCGAGCAGTACTTC	CASSLWSEQYF
16	TRBV19	TRBJ2-7	TRBD2	NA	TGTGCCAGTAGTGGTCGACTAGCGGGAGGTCACTACGAGCAGTACTTC	CASSGRLAGGHYEQYF
14	TRBV2	TRBJ1-2	NA	once	TGTGCCAGCAGAGGGACAATCGCTAACTATGGCTACACCTTC	CASRGTIANYGYTF
15	TRBV25-1	TRBJ2-2	TRBD1	NA	TGTGCCAGCAGTGACCCCAGGGGGCCCACCGGGGAGCTGTTTTTT	CASSDPRGPTGELFF
11	TRBV3-1/TRBV3-2	TRBJ2-5	TRBD1	NA	TGTGCCAGCAGCCACGGGACAGCCCACTACTTC	CASSHGTAHYF
10	TRBV30	TRBJ1-1	NA	once	TGTGCCTGGACAACGGTTGAAGCTTTCTTT	CAWTTVEAFF
15	TRBV14	TRBJ1-4	NA	few	TGTGCCAGCAGCCAAGGGGACACGTCCGGGGAAAAACTGTTTTTT	CASSQGDTSGEKLFF
13	TRBV7-2	TRBJ2-7	NA	NA	TGTGCCAGCAGCTTACAGGGATGGTACGAGCAGTACTTC	CASSLQGWYEQYF
12	TRBV7-2	TRBJ2-1	NA	few	TGTGCCAGCAGCGGGGGGTGGGCAGGGCAGTTCTTC	CASSGGWAGQFF